A selection of T cell receptor beta chains follows, all from one sample in a study of CD8 T cells in Susac syndrome. MiXCR was run by TCRdb on the immunoSEQ multiplex PCR reads, yielding one entry per CDR3 protein. The sample lists about 180,000 distinct CDR3 sequences, approximately 94% occurring once. The material sequenced was CD4+ T cells from PBMCs. Every receptor here comes from a human donor with multiple sclerosis. Each CDR3 is given with its conserved first and last residue. A D gene is named only where the DNA matches it firmly.

j_call,d_call,v_call,cdr3_aa,cdr3_nt
TRBJ2-7,.,TRBV4-3,CASSQGLEWVGYEQYF,TGCGCCAGCAGCCAGGGGCTTGAGTGGGTCGGCTACGAGCAGTACTTC
TRBJ2-3,TRBD2,TRBV20-1,CSARIGGGTTDTQYF,TGCAGTGCTAGAATAGGCGGGGGGACCACAGATACGCAGTATTTT
TRBJ1-1,.,TRBV14,CASSQQPGTEAFF,TGTGCCAGCAGCCAACAACCCGGGACCGAAGCTTTCTTT
TRBJ2-3,TRBD2,TRBV9,CASSVSGARTDTQYF,TGTGCCAGCAGCGTTAGCGGGGCCCGCACAGATACGCAGTATTTT
TRBJ1-2,.,TRBV30,CAWKGDGYTF,TGTGCCTGGAAAGGTGATGGCTACACCTTC
TRBJ2-3,.,TRBV2,CASGGEEGRSTDTQYF,TGTGCCAGCGGGGGAGAAGAGGGGCGAAGCACAGATACGCAGTATTTT
TRBJ1-5,.,TRBV29-1,CSVGAQRDQPQHF,TGCAGCGTCGGGGCCCAGAGAGATCAGCCCCAGCATTTT
TRBJ1-1,.,TRBV4-1,CASSVGNTEAFF,TGCGCCAGCAGCGTAGGGAACACTGAAGCTTTCTTT
TRBJ2-7,.,TRBV5-1,CASSLAARTYEQYF,TGCGCCAGCAGCTTGGCAGCCCGGACCTACGAGCAGTACTTC
TRBJ1-5,.,TRBV5-6,CASSMRTDRAYSNQPQHF,TGTGCCAGCAGCATGCGGACAGACCGAGCGTATAGCAATCAGCCCCAGCATTTT
TRBJ1-5,.,TRBV30,CAWSGAENQPQHF,TGTGCCTGGAGTGGGGCAGAGAATCAGCCCCAGCATTTT